This T cell receptor (beta chain) was identified during a study of cytomegalovirus exposure and HLA in healthy donors. CDR1 is MGHRA, CDR2 YSYEKL, per germline. Between the trimmed V and J ends, which lost 0 bases and 0 bases, there was a span of 18 bases. The CDR3 totals 19 residues. PCR involved 60 Vbeta and 13 Jbeta primers. Sequencing was performed with immunoSEQ multiplex PCR; in TCRdb, only in-frame clones are kept and a portion is missing. The data show 100,000 to 150,000 clones, 65% to 80% seen once. Sequences were obtained from PBMCs. The TCR was taken from a woman aged 18 to 35 in good health and CMV-seronegative. The chain couples TRBV4-1 to TRBJ2-1; D unresolved. The CDR3 bases are TGCGCCAGCAGCCAAGAACCCCGGGTAGCCCTGAGCTCCTACAATGAGCAGTTCTTC. Its protein product is CASSQEPRVALSSYNEQFF.